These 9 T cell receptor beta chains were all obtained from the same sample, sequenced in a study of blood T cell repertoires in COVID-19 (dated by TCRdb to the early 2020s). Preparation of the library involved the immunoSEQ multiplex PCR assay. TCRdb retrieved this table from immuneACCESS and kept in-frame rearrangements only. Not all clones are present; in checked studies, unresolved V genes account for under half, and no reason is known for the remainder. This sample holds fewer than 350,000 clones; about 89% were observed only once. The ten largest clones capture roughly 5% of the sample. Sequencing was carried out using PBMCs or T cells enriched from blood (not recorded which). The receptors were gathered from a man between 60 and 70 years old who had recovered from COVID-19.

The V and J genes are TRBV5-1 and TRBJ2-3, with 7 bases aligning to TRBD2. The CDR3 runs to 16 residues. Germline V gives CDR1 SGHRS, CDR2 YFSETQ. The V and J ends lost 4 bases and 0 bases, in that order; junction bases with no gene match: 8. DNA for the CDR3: TGCGCCAGCAGCCACGGGAGGTCCCCTAGCACAGATACGCAGTATTTT. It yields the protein CASSHGRSPSTDTQYF.

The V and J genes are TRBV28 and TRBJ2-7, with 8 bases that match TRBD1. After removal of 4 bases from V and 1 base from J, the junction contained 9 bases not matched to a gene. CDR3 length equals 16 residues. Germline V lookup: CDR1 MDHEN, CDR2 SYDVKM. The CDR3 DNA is TGTGCCAGCAGTTCCCCGGGGAGGACAGGGTCCTACGAGCAGTACTTC. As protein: CASSSPGRTGSYEQYF.

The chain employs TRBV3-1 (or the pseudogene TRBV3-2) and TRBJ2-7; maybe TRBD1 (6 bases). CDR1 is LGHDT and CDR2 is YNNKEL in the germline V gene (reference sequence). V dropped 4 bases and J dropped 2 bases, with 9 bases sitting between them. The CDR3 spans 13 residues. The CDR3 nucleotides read TGTGCCAGCAGCCGACAGGAAACCTACGAGCAGTACTTC. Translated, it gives CASSRQETYEQYF.

The DNA for the CDR3 is TGTGCCTGGAGTGTAACAGGGTCAAGCGGAAACACCATATATTTT. Translation gives CAWSVTGSSGNTIYF. This chain connects TRBV30 to TRBJ1-3; weak D call: TRBD1 (6 bases). The CDR3 extends over 15 amino acids. Germline V gene data show CDR1 as GTSNPN and CDR2 as SVGIG (reference sequence). V was shortened by 0 bases and J by 4 bases, with 13 bases between the two germline ends. The full variable domain, its missing parts supplied by reference TRBV30 and TRBJ1-3, is SQTIHQWPATLVQPVGSPLSLECTVEGTSNPNLYWYRQAAGRGLQLLFYSVGIGQISSEVPQNLSASRPQDRQFILSSKKLLLSDSGFYLCAWSVTGSSGNTIYFGEGSWLTVV.

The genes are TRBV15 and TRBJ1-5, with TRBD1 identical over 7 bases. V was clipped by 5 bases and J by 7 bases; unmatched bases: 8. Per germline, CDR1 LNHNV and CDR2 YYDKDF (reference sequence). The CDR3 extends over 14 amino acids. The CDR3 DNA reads TGTGCCACCAGCCTACGACAGGGTGGGCAGCCCCAGCATTTT. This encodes CATSLRQGGQPQHF.

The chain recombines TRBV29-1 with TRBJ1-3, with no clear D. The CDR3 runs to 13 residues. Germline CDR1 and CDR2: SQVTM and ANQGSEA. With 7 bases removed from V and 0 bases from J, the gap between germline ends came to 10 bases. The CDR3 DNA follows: TGCAGCGGACGACAAGCCTCTGGAAACACCATATATTTT. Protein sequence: CSGRQASGNTIYF.

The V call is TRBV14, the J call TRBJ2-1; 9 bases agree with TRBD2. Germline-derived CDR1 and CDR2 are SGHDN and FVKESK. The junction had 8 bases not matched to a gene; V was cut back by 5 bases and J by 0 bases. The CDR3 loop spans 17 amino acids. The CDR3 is CASSTRSGSSSYNEQFF. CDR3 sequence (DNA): TGTGCCAGCAGCACCCGTAGCGGGAGCAGCTCCTACAATGAGCAGTTCTTC.

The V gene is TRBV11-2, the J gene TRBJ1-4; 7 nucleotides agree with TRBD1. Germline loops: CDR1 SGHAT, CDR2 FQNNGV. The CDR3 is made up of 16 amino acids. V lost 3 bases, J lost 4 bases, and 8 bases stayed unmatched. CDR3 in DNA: TGTGCCAGCAGCTTCGGACAGGCCTTCCTTAATGAAAAACTGTTTTTT. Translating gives CASSFGQAFLNEKLFF.

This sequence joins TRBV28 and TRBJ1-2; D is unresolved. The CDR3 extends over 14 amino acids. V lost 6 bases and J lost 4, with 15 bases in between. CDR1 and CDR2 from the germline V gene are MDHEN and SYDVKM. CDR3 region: CASRKGGVSYGYTF. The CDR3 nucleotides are TGTGCCAGCAGGAAAGGCGGCGTTTCCTATGGCTACACCTTC.